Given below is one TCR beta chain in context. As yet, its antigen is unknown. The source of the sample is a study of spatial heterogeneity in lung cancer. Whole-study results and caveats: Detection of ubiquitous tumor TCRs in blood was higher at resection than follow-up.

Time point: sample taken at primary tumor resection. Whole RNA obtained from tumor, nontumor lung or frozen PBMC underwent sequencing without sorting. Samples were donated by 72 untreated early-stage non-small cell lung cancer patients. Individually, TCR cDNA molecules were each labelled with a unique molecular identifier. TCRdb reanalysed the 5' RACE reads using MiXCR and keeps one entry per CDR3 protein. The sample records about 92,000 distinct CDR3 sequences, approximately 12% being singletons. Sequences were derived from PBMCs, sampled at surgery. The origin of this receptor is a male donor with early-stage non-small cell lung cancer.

The CDR3: CASSVIPSGGQTQYF. The CDR3 DNA is TGTGCCAGCAGCGTAATTCCTAGCGGGGGGCAGACCCAGTACTTC. V usage is TRBV9 and J usage is TRBJ2-5, with 11 nucleotides matching TRBD2. Germline CDR1 and CDR2: SGDLS and YYNGEE. J gave up 6 bases and V 1 base, and 5 bases lay outside the gene matches. CDR3 length: 15 amino acids.